The rows below give T cell receptor beta chains drawn from one sample of a study of CD8 T cells in ankylosing spondylitis. TCRdb re-derived calls from the 5' RACE reads in MiXCR, one entry per CDR3 protein. Among 200,000 to 300,000 distinct CDR3 sequences listed, 8% to 11% were seen once. Material: blood, either unsorted or a sorted T cell fraction (not recorded which). These receptors were collected from a male donor with ankylosing spondylitis or in good health (not recorded which). Both conserved end residues are part of each CDR3.

V	J	CDR3
TRBV15	TRBJ2-7	CATSTGGYEQYF
TRBV12-3/TRBV12-4	TRBJ2-5	CASSLSAGGGETQYF
TRBV6-4	TRBJ2-1	CASSGLAGSNEQFF
TRBV20-1	TRBJ2-7	CSATSETYEQYF
TRBV25-1	TRBJ1-6	CASSGRQGARNSPLHF
TRBV11-3	TRBJ1-5	CASSPRTGPDQPQHF
TRBV12-3/TRBV12-4	TRBJ2-2	CASSLAPLAGGRGELFF
TRBV12-3/TRBV12-4	TRBJ1-1	CASSSGATEAFF
TRBV3-1	TRBJ1-5	CASSQSGRVSNQPQHF
TRBV7-2	TRBJ2-5	CASSLAGDKTQYF
TRBV19	TRBJ1-6	CASSIGFEGKNSPLHF
TRBV7-9	TRBJ2-5	CASSSHRGGALKETQYF
TRBV20-1	TRBJ1-5	CSATQGHVLEPQHF
TRBV7-6	TRBJ2-5	CASSSLADQETQYF
TRBV30	TRBJ1-5	CAWSSSTRQPQHF
TRBV5-1	TRBJ2-1	CASSLVGGAYNEQFF
TRBV15	TRBJ2-5	CATSRVVGTGVETQYF
TRBV5-1	TRBJ1-2	CASSLVPGQRGYTF
TRBV9	TRBJ2-3	CASSPRVTDTQYF
TRBV11-3	TRBJ1-1	CASSLDQGGQEPEAFF
TRBV30	TRBJ1-1	CAWRQTNTEAFF
TRBV20-1	TRBJ1-5	CSARSGLNQPQHF
TRBV5-1	TRBJ2-1	CASSAGTSVSSYNEQFF
TRBV7-8	TRBJ2-5	CASSLLSGQGEETQYF
TRBV7-9	TRBJ1-1	CASSSPENTEAFF
TRBV7-8	TRBJ1-5	CASGLGRQGMSNQPQHF
TRBV18	TRBJ2-2	CASSFGTGPTGELFF
TRBV5-1	TRBJ2-2	CASSLGAGSGPFTGELFF
TRBV10-3	TRBJ1-6	CAINPGQNNSPLHF
TRBV5-1	TRBJ2-2	CASSLAERAGLGGELFF
TRBV15	TRBJ1-1	CATSRSGRTNTEAFF
TRBV28	TRBJ2-1	CASSSGLNYNEQFF
TRBV20-1	TRBJ1-2	CSAREQSRYGYTF
TRBV5-1	TRBJ1-2	CASSSTESYGYTF
TRBV4-2	TRBJ1-1	CASSQVPQMNTEAFF
TRBV4-1	TRBJ2-3	CASSQLDADTQYF
TRBV7-9	TRBJ1-5	CASSSGTGNNQPQHF
TRBV11-1	TRBJ2-2	CASSRKGNTGELFF
TRBV2	TRBJ1-5	CASSESGFNQPQHF
TRBV2	TRBJ2-1	CASRATGGDEQFF
TRBV15	TRBJ2-7	CATSTRGLANYEQYF
TRBV10-3	TRBJ1-2	CAITGDRAYGYTF
TRBV20-1	TRBJ2-7	CSARGMGRGEQYF
TRBV7-9	TRBJ2-5	CASSLEGAGRETQYF
TRBV4-1	TRBJ2-3	CASSQETSGLTDTQYF
TRBV12-3/TRBV12-4	TRBJ2-5	CASSFRAGGPSSETQYF
TRBV11-2	TRBJ2-7	CASSPRLAGTLYEQYF
TRBV6-1	TRBJ1-2	CASSESRGMNGYTF
TRBV6-5	TRBJ2-3	CASSSAGGTDTQYF
TRBV2	TRBJ2-1	CASRQTGGNEQFF
TRBV2	TRBJ2-7	CASSEVTGLGSYEQYF